This record concerns one T cell receptor beta chain sequence. CDR1 SGHRS and CDR2 YFSETQ come from the germline V gene. Unmatched junction bases numbered 5, after V lost 3 bases and J lost 2 bases. This CDR3 contains 15 residues. The data are from a study of blood T cell repertoires in COVID-19. Measured with immunoSEQ multiplex PCR; TCRdb has only the in-frame clones, and not every one. The profile shows about 31,000 clones, around nine tenths of them singletons. The J gene is TRBJ1-3, the V gene TRBV5-1, with 7 bases lining up with TRBD1. This TCR derives from a man aged 65 to 85 with active or convalescent COVID-19. Specimen: peripheral blood. DNA for the CDR3: TGCGCCAGCAGCTCCCCGACAGGGACTGGAAACACCATATATTTT. Translated, it gives CASSSPTGTGNTIYF.